This T cell receptor (beta chain) was documented in a study of shared clonotypes between healthy human individuals (dated by TCRdb to 2018 to 2021). About the investigation overall: The cohort comprised a couple of women and a few men aged 18 to 49 years. Per donor, three plates each were used for CD4 naive and CD4 memory, two for CD8 naive, and one for CD8 memory. The study deeply sequenced blood TCR repertoires of about five healthy adults to estimate repertoire size and the extent of clonotype sharing between individuals. To increase sequencing depth and limit assay-specific biases, different laboratories used diverse techniques to prepare libraries and sequence TCR repertoires. Between about 0.8 and 9 billion PBMCs per donor were obtained by leukapheresis.

Using the deep immunoSEQ assay, TCR CDR3 regions were amplified from genomic DNA by multiplex PCR. For each cell subset, the extracted genomic DNA was distributed evenly across all wells of several immunoSEQ 96-well plates, and each plate served as one replicate. For sorted subsets, roughly 200 ng of genomic DNA, equivalent to 25,000 to 35,000 T cell genomes, went into each replicate PCR. The purified libraries were quantified using a Qubit 3.0 fluorometer, sized with a Bioanalyzer 2100, and then quantified again using the KAPA Library Quantification kit. Each immunoSEQ 96-well plate was sequenced on its own single-read 150-cycle Illumina NextSeq 550 flow cell. The authors' analysis ran thus. Because the immunoSEQ output included only junctional sequences and no quality scores, the filtering could not be the same as the filtering used for full-length reads. Sequences were annotated with PyIR, a Python wrapper for IgBLAST v1.9, using IMGT germline references to assign V/J genes and CDR3. Reads were filtered out if the reads had weak V/J assignments (E-value above 1e-6), no CDR3, stop codons, out-of-frame junctions, or ambiguous translated residues. V3J clonotypes were defined as sequences sharing the same inferred V gene, J gene, and CDR3 amino acid sequence. To compute the percentage overlap between repertoires, the number of shared unique clonotypes was divided by the size of the smaller repertoire. Richness of each repertoire was evaluated using RTK rarefaction, the Chao1 estimator, and Recon v2.1 estimates of unobserved clonotypes. Generation probabilities for all TCRbeta clonotypes obtained by the gDNA method from a handful of donors were computed using OLGA. TCRdb holds this immuneACCESS table with in-frame rearrangements only. Some clones are missing; in checked studies, unresolved V genes explain under half, and the rest has no known cause. Clone size and the V and J calls come from that table; the DNA yielded D and trimming. This sample comprises about 320,000 clones, 80% to 90% of them detected only once. About 17% of the sample lies in the top ten.

Beyond this particular receptor, the publication reports: Clonotypes shared by all four sorted-subset donors showed higher generation probabilities than non-shared clonotypes. Incomplete sequencing was indicated by rarefaction of sorted-subset datasets, despite the large sequencing depth. Sharing across a few donors was observed for about 4.8% of naive CD4, over 3% of naive CD8, 2.3% of memory CD4, and around 0.42% of memory CD8 clonotypes. Only blood was sampled, and tissue TCR repertoires likely differ from those in blood. Because the study included a small number of donors, the genetic and exposure-history diversity represented was limited. Naive subsets generally had larger estimated clonotype richness than memory subsets. Based on pairwise subsampling, the degree of clonotype sharing among donors was expected to be affected by sequencing depth.

About this clone: Its antigen remains unidentified. Within one base of it there is no much larger clone, and no base qualities were kept.

CDR1 and CDR2, per the germline V gene (reference sequence), are MNHEY and SMNVEV. Counted from cysteine to phenylalanine, this CDR3 has 14 amino acids. The only DNA kept is the CDR3, 42 bases in frame from the first base. Donors were healthy HIV-negative adults with no recently reported acute infections or vaccinations. All donors were Caucasian adults living in Nashville, Tennessee, USA. CD8 memory samples were composed of magnetically selected CD45RO+ cells combined with CCR7-negative CD45RA+ effector memory (TemRA) cells. After blood collection by leukapheresis, PBMCs were isolated using Ficoll-Histopaque density gradient centrifugation and then cryopreserved in the vapor phase of liquid nitrogen. Analytical flow cytometry was used to check the purity and quantity of each magnetically sorted T cell population. Genomic DNA was isolated from each sorted fraction and quantified by UV absorbance on a Nanodrop 2000c.

This clonotype was obtained from a man aged 18 to 29 in good health. Sequenced material: memory CD8+ T cells sorted from blood. In light of the paper, this sample's cell subset or site label describes: CD45RO+ cells pooled with CCR7-negative TemRA cells. The chain was built from TRBV27 and TRBJ2-5; 7 nucleotides in the junction match TRBD1. Near its end, the DNA agrees better with TRBJ2-7, so the J call may be wrong. The bases read TGTGCCAGCAGTTCGACAGGGAGCTCCTACGAGCAGTACTTC. Its translation is CASSSTGSSYEQYF.